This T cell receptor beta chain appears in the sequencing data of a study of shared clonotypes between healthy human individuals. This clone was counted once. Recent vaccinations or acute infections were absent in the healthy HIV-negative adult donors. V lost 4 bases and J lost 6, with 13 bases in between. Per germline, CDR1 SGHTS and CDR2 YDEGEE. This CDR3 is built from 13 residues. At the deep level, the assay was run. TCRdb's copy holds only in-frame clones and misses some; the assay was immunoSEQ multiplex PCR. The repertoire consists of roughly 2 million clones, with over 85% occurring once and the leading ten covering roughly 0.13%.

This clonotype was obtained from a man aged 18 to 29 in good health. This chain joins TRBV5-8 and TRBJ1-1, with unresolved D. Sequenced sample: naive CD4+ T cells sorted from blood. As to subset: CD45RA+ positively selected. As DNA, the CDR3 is TGTGCCAGCAGCCGATGGGGTTCGTCTGAAGCTTTCTTT. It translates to CASSRWGSSEAFF. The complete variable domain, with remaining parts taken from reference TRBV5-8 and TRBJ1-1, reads EAGVTQSPTHLIKTRGQQATLRCSPISGHTSVYWYQQALGLGLQFLLWYDEGEERNRGNFPPRFSGRQFPNYSSELNVNALELEDSALYLCASSRWGSSEAFFGQGTRLTVV.